The rows below give T cell receptor beta chains drawn from one sample of a study of blood T cell repertoires in COVID-19. Generated by immunoSEQ multiplex PCR, the TCRdb table keeps only in-frame clones and is missing some. Here the sample spans roughly 220,000 clones, about 88% being singletons. The sequencing sample was made of PBMCs or T cells enriched from blood (not recorded which). These receptors originate from a woman aged 30 to 39 who had recovered from COVID-19. The CDR3 runs from the conserved cysteine through the conserved F or W. Each record gives: D gene, J gene, V gene, clone size, CDR3 protein, CDR3 DNA. The D gene is left open where the match is weak. Size tells how often a clone was seen (once, few, many) or the class of an expanded clone, and some rows leave it out.

. TRBJ1-3 TRBV6-1 . CASSEALYSSGNTIYF TGTGCCAGCAGTGAAGCGCTTTACAGCTCTGGAAACACCATATATTTT
. TRBJ1-2 TRBV18 . CASSPPAGGYGYTF TGTGCCAGCTCACCACCTGCGGGAGGCTATGGCTACACCTTC
. TRBJ1-1 TRBV27 . CASSLFSAATLEGTEAFF TGTGCCAGCAGTTTATTTTCGGCAGCTACCCTTGAGGGCACTGAAGCTTTCTTT
. TRBJ1-6 TRBV12-3/TRBV12-4 . CASSVGQALSLHF TGTGCCAGCAGTGTGGGACAAGCATTATCCCTCCACTTT
TRBD1 TRBJ1-5 TRBV4-3 once CASSQDQGANQPQHF TGCGCCAGCAGCCAAGATCAGGGGGCTAATCAGCCCCAGCATTTT
. TRBJ1-2 TRBV6-5 . CASRGDRTNYGYTF TGTGCCAGCAGGGGAGACAGGACTAACTATGGCTACACCTTC
TRBD1 TRBJ1-6 TRBV5-4 . CASSLPGQGMPPLHF TGTGCCAGCAGCTTACCGGGACAGGGTATGCCACCCCTCCACTTT
. TRBJ2-7 TRBV7-3 . CASSFGGGEQYF TGTGCCAGCAGCTTTGGGGGCGGCGAGCAGTACTTC
TRBD1 TRBJ1-4 TRBV4-3 once CASSQPDRGQGEKLFF TGCGCCAGCAGCCAACCTGACAGGGGGCAGGGTGAAAAACTGTTTTTT
TRBD1 TRBJ2-2 TRBV4-3 . CASSQSRDSFTGELFF TGCGCCAGCAGCCAAAGCCGGGACAGTTTCACCGGGGAGCTGTTTTTT
. TRBJ1-2 TRBV5-8 . CASSLAGVFPDANYGYTF TGTGCCAGCAGCTTGGCGGGGGTTTTTCCAGACGCTAACTATGGCTACACCTTC
TRBD2 TRBJ2-2 TRBV4-3 . CASSQDRRGVTGELFF TGCGCCAGCAGCCAAGATCGACGGGGGGTTACCGGGGAGCTGTTTTTT
TRBD1 TRBJ1-5 TRBV4-1 . CASSTDRENQPQHF TGCGCCAGCAGCACCGACAGGGAAAATCAGCCCCAGCATTTT
TRBD1 TRBJ1-1 TRBV3-1/TRBV3-2 . CASSLGTGRPEAFF TGTGCCAGCAGCCTCGGGACAGGGCGGCCTGAAGCTTTCTTT
TRBD2 TRBJ2-3 TRBV9 . CASSVGASGGSEDTQYF TGTGCCAGCAGCGTAGGTGCAAGCGGGGGATCAGAAGATACGCAGTATTTT
. TRBJ1-6 TRBV7-3 . CASSLRAGYNSPLHF TGTGCCAGCAGCTTAAGGGCAGGGTATAATTCACCCCTCCACTTT
TRBD1 TRBJ2-1 TRBV29-1 . CSVEYLTGGYDEQFF TGCAGCGTTGAATACTTGACAGGGGGGTACGATGAGCAGTTCTTC
TRBD1 TRBJ1-2 TRBV6-2/TRBV6-3 . CASSYPSRQDRAGYTF TGTGCCAGCAGTTACCCTAGCCGACAGGACAGGGCTGGCTACACCTTC
. TRBJ1-1 TRBV5-1 . CASSLATGNTEAFF TGCGCCAGCAGCTTAGCGACAGGGAACACTGAAGCTTTCTTT
TRBD1 TRBJ1-2 TRBV5-4 . CASSDRTGAHYGYTF TGTGCCAGCAGCGATCGGACAGGGGCCCACTATGGCTACACCTTC
TRBD1 TRBJ1-4 TRBV4-2 . CASSQEPGTGNEKLFF TGTGCCAGCAGCCAAGAACCCGGGACAGGAAATGAAAAACTGTTTTTT
TRBD2 TRBJ2-3 TRBV7-3 . CASSRGLASTDTQYF TGTGCCAGCAGCCGCGGACTAGCGAGCACAGATACGCAGTATTTT
TRBD1 TRBJ1-5 TRBV12-3/TRBV12-4 . CASSLTGGQHF TGTGCCAGCAGTCTTACAGGGGGCCAGCATTTT
. TRBJ1-6 TRBV7-2 . CASRPLKTGMSSPLHF TGTGCCAGCAGGCCTTTAAAAACAGGGATGAGTTCACCCCTCCACTTT
TRBD1 TRBJ1-4 TRBV10-3 . CAISDRGPNEKLFF TGTGCCATCAGTGACAGGGGGCCTAATGAAAAACTGTTTTTT
. TRBJ1-1 TRBV11-2 . CASSVARGAGPMNTEAFF TGTGCCAGCAGCGTGGCGCGGGGTGCAGGGCCCATGAACACTGAAGCTTTCTTT
. TRBJ1-1 TRBV6-5 . CASSYTGEAFF TGTGCCAGCAGTTACACGGGAGAAGCTTTCTTT
TRBD1 TRBJ1-6 TRBV14 few CASSHGTGNSPLHF TGTGCCAGCAGCCACGGGACAGGGAATTCACCCCTCCACTTT
. TRBJ1-1 TRBV7-2 . CASSLEGFTEAFF TGTGCCAGCAGCTTAGAGGGGTTCACTGAAGCTTTCTTT
. TRBJ1-2 TRBV4-1 . CASSPPQKMGGIYGYTF TGCGCCAGCAGCCCGCCTCAGAAGATGGGGGGAATCTATGGCTACACCTTC
TRBD1 TRBJ1-6 TRBV7-8 . CASSTWTGEYNSPLHF TGTGCCAGCAGCACGTGGACAGGGGAATATAATTCACCCCTCCACTTT
. TRBJ2-7 TRBV15 . CATSPLVSGYEQYF TGTGCCACCAGCCCATTGGTGAGTGGCTACGAGCAGTACTTC
. TRBJ2-2 TRBV11-2 once CASSLDGPGTTNTGELFF TGTGCCAGCAGCTTAGATGGACCCGGGACAACAAACACCGGGGAGCTGTTTTTT
TRBD1 TRBJ1-5 TRBV19 . CASSTGTGPHLF TGTGCCAGTAGCACCGGGACAGGTCCCCATCTCTTC
. TRBJ1-3 TRBV4-2 few CASSPRDSSSGNTIYF TGTGCCAGCAGCCCCCGGGACTCCAGCTCTGGAAACACCATATATTTT
TRBD2 TRBJ2-7 TRBV6-1 . CASSEGGGQAYEQYF TGTGCCAGCAGTGAAGGCGGGGGGCAGGCCTACGAGCAGTACTTC
. TRBJ1-5 TRBV12-5 . CASVSPEGNQPQHF TGTGCTAGTGTGTCGCCGGAGGGCAATCAGCCCCAGCATTTT
. TRBJ1-1 TRBV4-1 . CASSQTSGANTEAFF TGCGCCAGCAGCCAAACCTCAGGGGCGAACACTGAAGCTTTCTTT
. TRBJ2-7 TRBV5-4 . CASSLTGAGEQYF TGTGCCAGCAGCTTGACTGGGGCAGGCGAGCAGTACTTC
. TRBJ1-2 TRBV6-1 . CASSEGSSGYTF TGTGCCAGCAGTGAAGGGAGTTCCGGCTACACCTTC
. TRBJ1-2 TRBV5-1 . CASSLGNGYTF TGCGCCAGCAGCTTGGGTAATGGCTACACCTTC
. TRBJ1-1 TRBV7-9 . CASSFSGGSTEAFF TGTGCCAGCAGCTTTTCGGGGGGGTCCACTGAAGCTTTCTTT
. TRBJ1-3 TRBV7-9 once CASSPRGWQISGNTIYF TGTGCCAGCAGCCCCCGAGGGTGGCAGATCTCTGGAAACACCATATATTTT
TRBD1 TRBJ2-5 TRBV9 . CASNTGTAKETQYF TGTGCCAGCAATACCGGGACAGCAAAAGAGACCCAGTACTTC
. TRBJ1-2 TRBV19 . CASSIASYGYTF TGTGCCAGTAGTATAGCCAGCTATGGCTACACCTTC
TRBD1 TRBJ1-3 TRBV4-2 . CASSQDRRLDTIYF TGTGCCAGCAGCCAGGACAGGAGATTGGACACCATATATTTT
TRBD2 TRBJ2-7 TRBV3-1/TRBV3-2 . CASSQGLAGGQGSYEQYF TGTGCCAGCAGCCAAGGGCTAGCGGGGGGGCAGGGGTCCTACGAGCAGTACTTC
TRBD2 TRBJ2-1 TRBV5-5 . CASSTGTSWTYNEQFF TGTGCCAGCAGCACAGGGACTAGCTGGACCTACAATGAGCAGTTCTTC
TRBD1 TRBJ1-1 TRBV29-1 . CSVDLTGQGNTEAFF TGCAGCGTTGACCTCACAGGACAGGGGAACACTGAAGCTTTCTTT
. TRBJ2-1 TRBV7-6 . CASSLGPMGQLVNEQFF TGTGCCAGCAGCTTAGGCCCCATGGGGCAGTTGGTCAATGAGCAGTTCTTC
. TRBJ1-5 TRBV6-5 . CASNPGFEQPQHF TGTGCCAGCAACCCAGGGTTCGAACAGCCCCAGCATTTT
TRBD1 TRBJ1-2 TRBV12-3/TRBV12-4 . CASSRDRGSGYTF TGTGCCAGCAGTAGGGACAGGGGAAGTGGCTACACCTTC
. TRBJ1-1 TRBV19 few CASSIAGSEAFF TGTGCCAGTAGTATAGCAGGATCTGAAGCTTTCTTT
TRBD2 TRBJ2-3 TRBV25-1 . CARPLYRLAGNTQYF TGTGCCAGACCCCTTTACCGGCTAGCGGGGAATACGCAGTATTTT
. TRBJ1-5 TRBV7-2 . CASRYEGGPSNQPQHF TGTGCCAGCAGGTATGAAGGGGGTCCTAGCAATCAGCCCCAGCATTTT
. TRBJ2-3 TRBV19 . CASRLAAPTDTQYF TGTGCCAGTAGGTTAGCTGCCCCCACAGATACGCAGTATTTT
. TRBJ2-3 TRBV7-2 . CASSLRGGVSSDTQYF TGTGCCAGCAGCCTCCGAGGGGGGGTTAGCTCAGATACGCAGTATTTT
TRBD2 TRBJ2-1 TRBV7-2 . CASSPRLAGVGNEQFF TGTGCCAGCAGCCCCAGGCTAGCGGGGGTGGGGAATGAGCAGTTCTTC
. TRBJ2-7 TRBV6-5 once CASSFPPGVKGNEQYF TGTGCCAGCAGTTTTCCGCCGGGGGTGAAGGGAAACGAGCAGTACTTC
. TRBJ1-5 TRBV10-1 . CATPGPQHF TGCGCCACCCCGGGGCCCCAGCATTTT